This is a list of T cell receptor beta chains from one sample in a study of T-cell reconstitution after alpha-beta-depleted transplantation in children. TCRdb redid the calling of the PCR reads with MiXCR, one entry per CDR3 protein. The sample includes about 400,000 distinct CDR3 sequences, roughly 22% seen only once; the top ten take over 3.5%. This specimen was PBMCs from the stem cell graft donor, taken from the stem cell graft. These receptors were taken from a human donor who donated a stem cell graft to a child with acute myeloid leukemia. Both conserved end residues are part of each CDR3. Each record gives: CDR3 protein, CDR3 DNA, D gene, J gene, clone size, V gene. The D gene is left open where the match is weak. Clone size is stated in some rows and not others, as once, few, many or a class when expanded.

cdr3_aa: CASSSGSTRTYEQYF
cdr3_nt: TGCGCCAGCAGCTCTGGCTCAACGAGGACCTACGAGCAGTACTTC
d_call: NA
j_call: TRBJ2-7
clone_size: few
v_call: TRBV5-1

cdr3_aa: CASSPELAGGDNEQFF
cdr3_nt: TGTGCCAGCAGCCCGGAACTAGCGGGAGGGGACAATGAGCAGTTCTTC
d_call: TRBD2
j_call: TRBJ2-1
clone_size: few
v_call: TRBV7-9

cdr3_aa: CASSSSDRTGVEQFF
cdr3_nt: TGTGCCAGCAGCTCCTCCGACCGGACAGGGGTTGAGCAGTTCTTC
d_call: TRBD1
j_call: TRBJ2-1
clone_size: NA
v_call: TRBV7-9

cdr3_aa: CASSQGQVNTEAFF
cdr3_nt: TGCGCCAGCAGCCAAGGCCAGGTGAACACTGAAGCTTTCTTT
d_call: NA
j_call: TRBJ1-1
clone_size: few
v_call: TRBV4-1

cdr3_aa: CSARVYETSGSRPQETQYF
cdr3_nt: TGCAGTGCTAGAGTTTATGAGACTAGCGGGAGTAGACCCCAAGAGACCCAGTACTTC
d_call: TRBD2
j_call: TRBJ2-5
clone_size: NA
v_call: TRBV20-1

cdr3_aa: CSVGPGDPYNEQFF
cdr3_nt: TGCAGCGTTGGCCCAGGGGATCCCTACAATGAGCAGTTCTTC
d_call: NA
j_call: TRBJ2-1
clone_size: many
v_call: TRBV29-1

cdr3_aa: CSARASGEAIQYF
cdr3_nt: TGCAGTGCTAGGGCATCAGGGGAAGCCATTCAGTACTTC
d_call: NA
j_call: TRBJ2-4
clone_size: few
v_call: TRBV20-1

cdr3_aa: CASSVEGAGVYNEQFF
cdr3_nt: TGTGCCAGCAGCGTAGAAGGAGCGGGAGTGTACAATGAGCAGTTCTTC
d_call: TRBD2
j_call: TRBJ2-1
clone_size: NA
v_call: TRBV9

cdr3_aa: CATSRDLGYEQFF
cdr3_nt: TGTGCCACCAGCAGAGATTTGGGGTATGAGCAGTTCTTC
d_call: NA
j_call: TRBJ2-1
clone_size: NA
v_call: TRBV15

cdr3_aa: CASSAEVQGQPQHF
cdr3_nt: TGTGCCAGCAGTGCCGAAGTCCAGGGCCAGCCCCAGCATTTT
d_call: NA
j_call: TRBJ1-5
clone_size: few
v_call: TRBV2

cdr3_aa: CASSLNAAAYEQYF
cdr3_nt: TGCGCCAGCAGCCTCAATGCCGCCGCCTACGAGCAGTACTTC
d_call: NA
j_call: TRBJ2-7
clone_size: few
v_call: TRBV4-3

cdr3_aa: CSARGAGGTEAFF
cdr3_nt: TGCAGTGCTAGAGGGGCGGGGGGCACTGAAGCTTTCTTT
d_call: NA
j_call: TRBJ1-1
clone_size: many
v_call: TRBV20-1

cdr3_aa: CSVQDRGWNTEAFF
cdr3_nt: TGCAGCGTTCAAGACAGGGGGTGGAACACTGAAGCTTTCTTT
d_call: TRBD1
j_call: TRBJ1-1
clone_size: many
v_call: TRBV29-1

cdr3_aa: CASSFWAGELFF
cdr3_nt: TGTGCCAGCAGTTTTTGGGCCGGGGAGCTGTTTTTT
d_call: NA
j_call: TRBJ2-2
clone_size: many
v_call: TRBV12-3/TRBV12-4

cdr3_aa: CATRLAGVLEVAQTVYNEQFF
cdr3_nt: TGTGCCACGCGACTAGCGGGAGTACTGGAAGTGGCTCAAACCGTCTACAATGAGCAGTTCTTC
d_call: TRBD2
j_call: TRBJ2-1
clone_size: few
v_call: TRBV14

cdr3_aa: CAWSVGGNYEQYF
cdr3_nt: TGTGCCTGGAGTGTTGGGGGGAATTACGAGCAGTACTTC
d_call: NA
j_call: TRBJ2-7
clone_size: few
v_call: TRBV30

cdr3_aa: CASSPRTSGRNTGELFF
cdr3_nt: TGTGCCAGCTCACCCCGGACTAGCGGGAGGAACACCGGGGAGCTGTTTTTT
d_call: TRBD2
j_call: TRBJ2-2
clone_size: NA
v_call: TRBV18

cdr3_aa: CATSDRQASSYEQYF
cdr3_nt: TGTGCCACCAGTGATCGACAGGCATCCTCCTACGAGCAGTACTTC
d_call: NA
j_call: TRBJ2-7
clone_size: NA
v_call: TRBV24-1

cdr3_aa: CASSLGLVYNEQFF
cdr3_nt: TGTGCCAGCAGTCTAGGACTCGTCTACAATGAGCAGTTCTTC
d_call: NA
j_call: TRBJ2-1
clone_size: many
v_call: TRBV12-3/TRBV12-4

cdr3_aa: CASSFLPISVNEQFF
cdr3_nt: TGTGCCAGCAGTTTTCTCCCTATTAGCGTGAATGAGCAGTTCTTC
d_call: NA
j_call: TRBJ2-1
clone_size: NA
v_call: TRBV27

cdr3_aa: CATSSGSLAGAGETQYF
cdr3_nt: TGTGCCACCAGTTCTGGGTCCCTAGCGGGAGCAGGGGAGACCCAGTACTTC
d_call: TRBD2
j_call: TRBJ2-5
clone_size: many
v_call: TRBV24-1

cdr3_aa: CATSVAGVRRDTGELFF
cdr3_nt: TGTGCCACCAGTGTAGCGGGAGTTCGGAGGGACACCGGGGAGCTGTTTTTT
d_call: TRBD2
j_call: TRBJ2-2
clone_size: NA
v_call: TRBV24-1

cdr3_aa: CSVEMRDRGLEQYF
cdr3_nt: TGCAGCGTTGAGATGCGGGACAGGGGGCTGGAGCAGTACTTC
d_call: TRBD1
j_call: TRBJ2-7
clone_size: NA
v_call: TRBV29-1

cdr3_aa: CASSLLNGGGQPQHF
cdr3_nt: TGTGCCAGCAGCTTGTTGAACGGGGGAGGTCAGCCCCAGCATTTT
d_call: NA
j_call: TRBJ1-5
clone_size: once
v_call: TRBV5-6

cdr3_aa: CASSPPGLAGPGEQFF
cdr3_nt: TGTGCCAGCAGCCCCCCGGGACTAGCGGGTCCTGGTGAGCAGTTCTTC
d_call: TRBD2
j_call: TRBJ2-1
clone_size: NA
v_call: TRBV28